This T cell receptor beta chain came from a study of patients and donors after allogeneic stem cell transplantation. The CDR3 length is 14 residues. TCRdb re-analysed the RT-PCR reads in MiXCR, keeping a single row per CDR3 protein. Of hundreds of thousands of distinct CDR3 sequences listed, roughly 17% are singletons. The source material was blood, either unsorted or a sorted T cell fraction (not recorded which). This TCR derives from a human donor who was either an allogeneic HSCT recipient or a stem cell or donor lymphocyte infusion donor (not recorded which). It is not recorded whose cells these are; they may come from a transplant donor. The chain couples TRBV21-1 to TRBJ1-1; no check of the table's D call, TRBD1, against the DNA was made. TRBV21-1 is a pseudogene segment. CDR3 region: CASSKADRDTEAFF. In DNA, the CDR3 is TGTGCCAGCAGCAAAGCTGACAGGGATACTGAAGCTTTCTTT.